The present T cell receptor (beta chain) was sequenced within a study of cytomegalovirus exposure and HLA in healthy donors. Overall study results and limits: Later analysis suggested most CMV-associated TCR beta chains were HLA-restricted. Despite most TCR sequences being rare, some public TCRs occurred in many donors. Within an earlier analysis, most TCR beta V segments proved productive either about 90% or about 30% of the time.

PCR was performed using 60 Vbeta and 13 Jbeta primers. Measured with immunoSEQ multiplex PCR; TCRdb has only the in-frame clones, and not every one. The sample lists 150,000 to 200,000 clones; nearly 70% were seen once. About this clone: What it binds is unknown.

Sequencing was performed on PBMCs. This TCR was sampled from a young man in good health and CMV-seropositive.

CDR3 nucleotide sequence: TGTGCCAGCAGTGGGGTGATTCCTGACTACGAGCAGTACTTC. This gives the protein CASSGVIPDYEQYF. This sequence joins TRBV6-1 and TRBJ2-5; the D is unclear. The J call is in doubt because the DNA end fits TRBJ2-7 better. CDR3 length: 14 amino acids. Germline V gives CDR1 MNHNS, CDR2 SASEGT.